This T cell receptor (beta chain) was observed in a study of blood T cell repertoires in COVID-19. On the study more broadly: Both acute and convalescent COVID-19 samples were obtained from the United States, Italy and Spain. Sample material is recorded as cDNA or gDNA derived from T cells, B-cell-depleted T cells, or PBMCs.

In the source study's methods: The authors estimated nucleated cell counts from reference gene primer amplification. Clones were read by immunoSEQ multiplex PCR, and TCRdb kept only the in-frame ones, dropping some. The V and J calls and clone size come from that table; D and trimming were worked out from the DNA. This sample has a few hundred thousand clones, with roughly 87% found just once. V lost 6 bases, J lost 8 bases, and 10 bases lay in between. In germline, CDR1 is SEHNR, CDR2 FQNEAQ (reference sequence). The CDR3 covers 12 residues. The chain is built from TRBV7-9 and TRBJ1-4; D is unclear. The sequence derives from a middle-aged man with active or convalescent COVID-19. The sample was peripheral blood. The CDR3 DNA reads as TGTGCCAGCAGGACTCTCGGGGAAAAACTGTTTTTT. Translating it yields CASRTLGEKLFF. Full variable domain (rest looked up from reference TRBV7-9 and TRBJ1-4): DTGVSQNPRHKITKRGQNVTFRCDPISEHNRLYWYRQTLGQGPEFLTYFQNEAQLEKSRLLSDRFSAERPKGSFSTLEIQRTEQGDSAMYLCASRTLGEKLFFGSGTQLSVL.